This TCR beta chain comes out of a study of Ad26.COV2.S vaccination and SARS-CoV-2 variants. Study in general: Dosing was one shot or two shots 56 days apart. Overall study findings and caveats: It was found that vaccine and placebo recipients had similar non-spike TCR breadth. The placebo group had lower spike-specific TCR breadth than the vaccine recipients did.

Details on this clone: The antigen is undetermined.

Unmatched junction bases numbered 23, after V lost 4 bases and J lost 4 bases. CDR1 is SGDLS, CDR2 YYNGEE, per germline. This CDR3 is 20 amino acids long. Treatment denoted: 15 to 20 received Ad26.COV2.S at low or high dose, single or two shots; about 5 received placebo; per-sample allocation not given. Specimen acquisition occurred on day 63 following the initial vaccine or placebo injection. Sequenced by immunoSEQ multiplex PCR; TCRdb stores in-frame clones only, minus some. The sample yields roughly 400,000 clones, about 91% seen once. This TCR came from a person between 18 and 65 years old who received the Ad26.COV2.S COVID-19 vaccine or a placebo. Sequenced here: peripheral blood, sampled in a trial of Ad26.COV2.S vaccine versus placebo. The chain has TRBV9 and TRBJ2-1; TRBD2 matches 7 bases. The DNA for the CDR3 is TGTGCCAGCAGCCCCACCGCGTATAGGGGAGGCTGGGGAGGGTACAATGAGCAGTTCTTC. It translates to CASSPTAYRGGWGGYNEQFF.